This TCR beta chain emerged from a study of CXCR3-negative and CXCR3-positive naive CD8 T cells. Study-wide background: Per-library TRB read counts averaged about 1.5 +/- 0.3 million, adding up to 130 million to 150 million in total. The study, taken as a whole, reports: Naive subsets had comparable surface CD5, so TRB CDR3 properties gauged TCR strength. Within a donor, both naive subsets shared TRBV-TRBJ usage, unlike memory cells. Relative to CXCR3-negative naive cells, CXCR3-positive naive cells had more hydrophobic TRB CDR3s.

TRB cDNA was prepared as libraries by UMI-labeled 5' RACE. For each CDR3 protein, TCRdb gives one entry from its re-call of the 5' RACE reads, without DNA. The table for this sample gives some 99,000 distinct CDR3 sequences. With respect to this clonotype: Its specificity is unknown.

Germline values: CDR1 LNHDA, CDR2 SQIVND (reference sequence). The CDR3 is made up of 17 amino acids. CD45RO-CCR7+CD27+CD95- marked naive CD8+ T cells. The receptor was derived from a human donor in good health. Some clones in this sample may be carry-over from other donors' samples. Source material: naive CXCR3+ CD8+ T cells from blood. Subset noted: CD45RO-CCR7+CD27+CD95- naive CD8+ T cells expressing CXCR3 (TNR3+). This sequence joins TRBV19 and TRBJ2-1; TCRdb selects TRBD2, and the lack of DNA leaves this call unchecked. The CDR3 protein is CASSIGVGLAGYNEQFF.